The 28 T cell receptor beta chains below were found in one sample sequenced in a study of CD8+CD57+ T cells in acquired aplastic anemia. Genomic DNA, serving as template, underwent TCR beta VDJ and CDR3 profiling. TCRdb recomputed calls from the reads with MiXCR, one row per CDR3 protein. The sample comprises under 500,000 distinct CDR3 sequences, approximately 33% of which are singletons, and 0.75% to 0.95% rests with the top ten. All patients picked for sequencing had shown, by flow cytometry, an expansion of CD8+CD57+ cells. The specimen was sorted CD4+, CD8+, or CD8+CD57+ T cells (not recorded which) from PBMCs. The source of these receptors is a human donor with aplastic anemia.

V is TRBV4-3 and J is TRBJ2-2; TRBD2 matches 9 bases. The CDR3 is 17 amino acids. CDR1 is LGHNA, CDR2 YSLEER, per germline. Trimming took 1 base from V and 2 from J; bases not matched to a gene: 5. The CDR3 nucleotides are TGCGCCAGCAGCCAAGGTTCAGCGGGGGGTAACACCGGGGAGCTGTTTTTT. Its protein is CASSQGSAGGNTGELFF.

This clonotype was seen repeatedly, ten times or more. The DNA for the CDR3 is TGTGCCACCCAGCGGGAGGTCCCTTACGAGCAGTACTTC. Its protein product is CATQREVPYEQYF. The chain carries TRBV6-1 and TRBJ2-7; 9 bases map to TRBD2. The length of the CDR3 is 13 residues. The V gene end was trimmed by 10 bases and the J gene end by 4 bases; junction bases not matched to a gene: 8. CDR1 and CDR2 from the germline V gene are MNHNS and SASEGT.

This clonotype was counted only a few times. This sequence joins TRBV9 and TRBJ2-3, with D possibly TRBD1 on 7 matching bases. The CDR3 length is 15 residues. The V and J ends lost 4 bases and 0 bases respectively, with 12 bases between them. The germline V gene encodes CDR1 SGDLS and CDR2 YYNGEE. Here the CDR3 DNA reads TGTGCCAGCAGCCCCAGGGGGGAGAGCACAGATACGCAGTATTTT. This gives the protein CASSPRGESTDTQYF.

This clonotype appeared many times. The chain recombines TRBV25-1 with TRBJ2-1; a weak D match, TRBD2 (5 bases). Germline CDR1 and CDR2: MGHDK and SYGVNS. V dropped 3 bases and J dropped 0 bases, with 9 bases sitting between them. The CDR3 sequence is 15 residues long. CDR3 sequence: CASSDGIGSYNEQFF. As DNA, the CDR3 is TGTGCCAGCAGTGACGGGATAGGCTCCTACAATGAGCAGTTCTTC.

This clonotype was detected many times. V gene TRBV7-2 combines with J gene TRBJ2-1; the D call may be TRBD1 or TRBD2 (5 bases each). Trimming shortened V by 1 base and J by 10 bases, and 11 bases separated the two germline ends. The V gene's germline CDR1 is SGHTA and CDR2 FQGNSA. The length of the CDR3 is 13 residues. CDR3 in amino acids: CASSLVRDREQFF. The DNA of the CDR3 is TGTGCCAGCAGCTTAGTTCGGGACCGCGAGCAGTTCTTC. The full variable domain, with the rest looked up from reference TRBV7-2 and TRBJ2-1, is GAGVSQSPSNKVTEKGKDVELRCDPISGHTALYWYRQSLGQGLEFLIYFQGNSAPDKSGLPSDRFSAERTGGSVSTLTIQRTQQEDSAVYLCASSLVRDREQFFGPGTRLTVL.

This clonotype was picked up many times. The rearrangement joins TRBV7-9 to TRBJ1-2; D is perhaps TRBD1 (5 bases). The CDR3 totals 15 residues. Germline V gene sequence: CDR1 SEHNR, CDR2 FQNEAQ (reference sequence). Trimming stripped 5 bases from V and 8 bases from J, with 21 bases between. In nucleotides, the CDR3 is TGTGCCAGCAGCCCAAAGGACGTTATATGGGGCGGCTACACCTTC. Its translation: CASSPKDVIWGGYTF.

The rearrangement uses TRBV30 and TRBJ1-1; D gene ambiguous. With 8 bases removed from V and 0 bases from J, the gap between germline ends came to 13 bases. The CDR3 covers 13 residues. Germline lookup yields CDR1 GTSNPN and CDR2 SVGIG (reference sequence). In nucleotides, the CDR3 is TGTGCCGAATGCGAAACCATGAACACTGAAGCTTTCTTT. Amino acids: CAECETMNTEAFF.

V gene TRBV20-1 combines with J gene TRBJ2-1; D is ambiguous. The CDR3 has 15 residues. Germline-derived CDR1 and CDR2 are DFQATT and SNEGSKA (reference sequence). The ends were cut back, 0 bases at V and 6 bases at J, with 15 bases in the middle. CDR3 residues: CSARDLGSPGNEQFF. The DNA of the CDR3 is TGCAGTGCTAGAGATCTGGGCTCGCCGGGCAATGAGCAGTTCTTC.

In its sample, this clonotype was seen many times. The rearrangement uses TRBV4-3 and TRBJ2-7, with D perhaps TRBD2 (5 bases). Germline CDR1 LGHNA, CDR2 YSLEER. This CDR3 region has 13 residues. With 1 base removed from V and 6 bases from J, the gap between germline ends came to 10 bases. The CDR3: CASSQAIGGEQYF. The CDR3 region has the DNA TGCGCCAGCAGCCAAGCCATTGGAGGCGAGCAGTACTTC.

This clonotype was counted only a few times. This sequence joins TRBV5-1 and TRBJ2-5, with D unresolved. V gave up 4 bases and J gave up 4 bases, with 5 bases separating them. Germline CDR1 SGHRS, CDR2 YFSETQ. The CDR3 spans 11 residues. This CDR3 is CASSSSETQYF. CDR3 coding DNA: TGCGCCAGCAGCAGCTCAGAGACCCAGTACTTC.

With respect to this clonotype: A read error may be the cause here, since a much bigger clone is one base away. The chain employs TRBV7-2 and TRBJ1-5; no clear D gene. The CDR3 is 14 amino acids. Germline CDR1 reads SGHTA; CDR2 reads FQGNSA. CDR3 loop: CASSLDVGNRPQHF. The CDR3 DNA reads TGTGCCAGCAGCTTAGATGTGGGCAATCGGCCCCAGCATTTT.

The table lists this clonotype with many counts. The chain carries TRBV24-1 and TRBJ1-3; D unresolved. Germline values: CDR1 KGHDR, CDR2 SFDVKD. This CDR3 contains 13 residues. With 12 bases removed from V and 16 bases from J, the gap between germline ends came to 27 bases. CDR3 sequence: CAAQNMAECGVYF. CDR3 nucleotides: TGTGCCGCGCAGAATATGGCTGAGTGCGGGGTCTATTTT.

In this sample, this clonotype turned up many times. The chain is built from TRBV24-1 and TRBJ2-3; unclear D gene. V was shortened by 4 bases and J by 6 bases, with 10 bases between the two germline ends. There are 13 residues in the CDR3. Germline V gene lookup returns CDR1 KGHDR and CDR2 SFDVKD. The CDR3 DNA is TGTGCCACCAGTGACCACTCGTTGGATACGCAGTATTTT. Residues: CATSDHSLDTQYF.

In its sample, this clonotype was seen a few times. With a much larger clone just one base away, this may be a read error. The chain combines TRBV4-3 with TRBJ2-7; 7 nucleotides match TRBD2. Germline assignment: CDR1 LGHNA and CDR2 YSLEER. This CDR3 is built from 13 residues. The CDR3: CASSQERDYERYF. As DNA, the CDR3 is TGCGCCAGCAGCCAAGAGCGGGACTACGAGCGGTACTTC.

The J gene is TRBJ1-4, the V gene TRBV4-1; tentatively, D is TRBD1 (6 bases). CDR1 MGHRA and CDR2 YSYEKL come from the germline V gene. V lost 1 base to trimming and J lost 6 bases, with 18 bases between them. CDR3 length equals 17 residues. The CDR3 DNA is TGCGCCAGCAGCCAAGGGTTGTGGTACAGGGAAGATGAAAAACTGTTTTTT. Protein sequence: CASSQGLWYREDEKLFF.

This clonotype was seen ten or more times. The V and J genes are TRBV19 and TRBJ1-2, with TRBD1 matching 12 bases. Germline V gene lookup returns CDR1 LNHDA and CDR2 SQIVND (reference sequence). The CDR3 length is 15 residues. Unmatched junction bases numbered 10, after V lost 6 bases and J lost 8 bases. The DNA for the CDR3 is TGTGCCAGTAGACCTCCGGGACAGGGGGCGCGGGGCTACACCTTC. As protein: CASRPPGQGARGYTF.

Comments on this clonotype: The junction and the germline gene differ at one end; a read error may be behind it. The J gene is TRBJ2-2, the V gene TRBV20-1; the D gene is possibly TRBD2 (5 bases). In germline, CDR1 is DFQATT, CDR2 SNEGSKA (reference sequence). The CDR3 length is 14 residues. CDR3 nucleotides: TGCAGTGCTAGAGTGGCCTACAACACCGGGAAGCTGTTTTTT. The encoded protein is CSARVAYNTGKLFF.

The V gene is TRBV2, the J gene TRBJ2-7; D uncertain. Deletions cut 5 bases from V and 6 bases from J, with 14 bases between. Germline lookup yields CDR1 SNHLY and CDR2 FYNNEI. The length of the CDR3 is 13 residues. CDR3 bases: TGTGCCAGCAGTTTCCACGGGCCGGGCGAGCAGTACTTC. Encoded protein: CASSFHGPGEQYF. Together with reference TRBV2 and TRBJ2-7, the CDR3 gives the full variable domain: EPEVTQTPSHQVTQMGQEVILRCVPISNHLYFYWYRQILGQKVEFLVSFYNNEISEKSEIFDDQFSVERPDGSNFTLKIRSTKLEDSAMYFCASSFHGPGEQYFGPGTRLTVT.

The chain employs TRBV7-9 and TRBJ2-1; no definite D call. Germline V gene data show CDR1 as SEHNR and CDR2 as FQNEAQ (reference sequence). The ends were cut back, 5 bases at V and 9 bases at J, with 11 bases in the middle. The CDR3 is 12 residues long. DNA of the CDR3: TGTGCCAGCAGCCCCATCCCGCGTGAGCAGTTCTTC. It encodes CASSPIPREQFF.

The chain combines TRBV6-5 with TRBJ2-1, with 8 bases lining up with TRBD2. J lost 8 bases, V lost 0 bases, and 6 bases had no gene match. CDR3 length: 15 amino acids. CDR1 and CDR2 from the germline V gene are MNHEY and SVGAGI. Written as DNA, the CDR3 is TGTGCCAGCAGTTACTCTGCGGGACTAGTGGATGAGCAGTTCTTC. It encodes CASSYSAGLVDEQFF.

In this sample, this clonotype turned up many times. The genes are TRBV7-3 and TRBJ2-1; 7 bases match TRBD1. The CDR3 runs 12 residues. Germline lookup yields CDR1 SGHTA and CDR2 FQGTGA. Trimming removed 6 bases from V and 8 bases from J; junction bases left unmatched: 4. Here the CDR3 reads CASSRQGYEQFF. The DNA for the CDR3 is TGTGCCAGCAGTCGACAGGGATATGAGCAGTTCTTC.

The chain links TRBV19 to TRBJ2-7; 7 bases fit TRBD1. The CDR3 is 14 residues long. The germline V gene has CDR1 LNHDA and CDR2 SQIVND (reference sequence). The V segment lost 4 bases and the J segment 2 bases; nucleotides outside the gene matches: 5. The CDR3 here is CASSKGRGTYEQYF. CDR3 DNA sequence: TGTGCCAGTAGTAAGGGCAGGGGGACCTACGAGCAGTACTTC. The whole variable domain, remainder taken from reference TRBV19 and TRBJ2-7, is DGGITQSPKYLFRKEGQNVTLSCEQNLNHDAMYWYRQDPGQGLRLIYYSQIVNDFQKGDIAEGYSVSREKKESFPLTVTSAQKNPTAFYLCASSKGRGTYEQYFGPGTRLTVT.

The chain carries TRBV29-1 and TRBJ2-7, with 8 nucleotides matching TRBD2. After removal of 4 bases from V and 2 bases from J, the junction contained 4 bases not matched to a gene. This CDR3 is built from 13 residues. The germline V gene encodes CDR1 SQVTM and CDR2 ANQGSEA. CDR3 nucleotide sequence: TGCAGCGTTGGGTTAGCGGGGACCTACGAGCAGTACTTC. Protein product: CSVGLAGTYEQYF.

The gene calls are TRBV2 and TRBJ1-2; D perhaps matches TRBD1 (5 bases). In germline, CDR1 is SNHLY, CDR2 FYNNEI. V dropped 6 bases and J dropped 7 bases, with 21 bases sitting between them. This CDR3 has 15 amino acids. DNA for the CDR3: TGTGCCAGCAGGGAACGGACTAGCGGGGCTTCTGGCTACACCTTC. Translation: CASRERTSGASGYTF.

This chain connects TRBV12-3 or TRBV12-4 to TRBJ2-2; 13 bases agree with TRBD2. The CDR3 extends over 17 amino acids. The V segment lost 3 bases and the J segment 0 bases; nucleotides outside the gene matches: 1. The CDR3 DNA follows: TGTGCCAGCAGTTTGGGACTAGCGGGATCGAACACCGGGGAGCTGTTTTTT. Translation: CASSLGLAGSNTGELFF.

The chain combines TRBV20-1 with TRBJ1-1; D unclear. CDR3 size: 14 residues. Germline V gene lookup returns CDR1 DFQATT and CDR2 SNEGSKA (reference sequence). With 3 bases removed from V and 2 bases from J, the gap between germline ends came to 13 bases. CDR3 protein: CSASGGNSNTEAFF. CDR3 sequence (DNA): TGCAGTGCTAGCGGCGGAAACAGCAACACTGAAGCTTTCTTT.

This clonotype was detected ten times or more. The gene calls are TRBV29-1 and TRBJ1-3; D may be TRBD1 (5 bases). Per the germline V gene, CDR1 is SQVTM and CDR2 is ANQGSEA. This CDR3 has 14 residues. The CDR3 region has the DNA TGCAGTGCCGGGGGAGCGCCCTCTGGAAACACCATATATTTT. Its protein product is CSAGGAPSGNTIYF.

Only a few counts were recorded for this clonotype. This chain joins TRBV6-1 and TRBJ2-7, with 10 bases aligning to TRBD1. CDR3 length: 15 residues. J was trimmed by 1 base and V by 5 bases; bases with no gene match: 5. The V gene's germline CDR1 is MNHNS and CDR2 SASEGT. The CDR3 region is CASSSLGQGSYEQYF. The CDR3 DNA is TGTGCCAGCAGTAGCTTGGGACAGGGGTCCTACGAGCAGTACTTC.